This TCR beta chain is drawn from a study of chemoradiotherapy in HPV16-positive cancers. This clone is a singleton in its sample. Antigen: not known. Study-level results: Candidate HPV-specific clones and E7-related TCR motifs grew in tumor during treatment.

The table came from immunoSEQ multiplex PCR; TCRdb's copy has only in-frame clones and leaves some out. The table records 2,000 to 3,000 clones, roughly 79% of them present only once. Samples were taken several times over chemoradiotherapy. The CDR3 covers 13 residues. The germline gives CDR1 SGHRS, CDR2 YFSETQ. Trimming removed 5 bases at V and 4 bases at J, with 10 bases between. J is TRBJ2-1 and V is TRBV5-1; D is ambiguous. This receptor was identified in a human donor with HPV-associated anogenital cancer. Sequenced here: tumor tissue, sampled from a patient who underwent chemoradiotherapy. This CDR3 reads CASSFQAYNEQFF. CDR3 DNA sequence: TGCGCCAGCAGTTTTCAGGCGTACAATGAGCAGTTCTTC. The complete variable domain, with remaining parts taken from reference TRBV5-1 and TRBJ2-1, reads KAGVTQTPRYLIKTRGQQVTLSCSPISGHRSVSWYQQTPGQGLQFLFEYFSETQRNKGNFPGRFSGRQFSNSRSEMNVSTLELGDSALYLCASSFQAYNEQFFGPGTRLTVL.